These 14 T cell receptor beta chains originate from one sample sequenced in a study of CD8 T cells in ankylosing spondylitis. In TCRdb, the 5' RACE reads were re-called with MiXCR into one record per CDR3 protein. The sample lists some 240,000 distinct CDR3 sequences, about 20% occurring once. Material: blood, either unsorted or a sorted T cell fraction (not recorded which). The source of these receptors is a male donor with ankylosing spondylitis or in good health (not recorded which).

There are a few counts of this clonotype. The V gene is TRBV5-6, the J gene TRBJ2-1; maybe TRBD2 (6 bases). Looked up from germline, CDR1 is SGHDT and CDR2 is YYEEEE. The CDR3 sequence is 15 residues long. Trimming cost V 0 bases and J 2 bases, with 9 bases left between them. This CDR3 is CASSLGDSTYNEQFF. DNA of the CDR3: TGTGCCAGCAGCTTGGGGGACTCCACCTACAATGAGCAGTTCTTC.

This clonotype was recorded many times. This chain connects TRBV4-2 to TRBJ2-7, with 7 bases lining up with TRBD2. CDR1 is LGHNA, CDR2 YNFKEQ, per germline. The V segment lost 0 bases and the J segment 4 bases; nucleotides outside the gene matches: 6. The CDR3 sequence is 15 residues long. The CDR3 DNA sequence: TGTGCCAGCAGCCAAGAAGGGGAGGGGTTTTACGAGCAGTACTTC. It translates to CASSQEGEGFYEQYF.

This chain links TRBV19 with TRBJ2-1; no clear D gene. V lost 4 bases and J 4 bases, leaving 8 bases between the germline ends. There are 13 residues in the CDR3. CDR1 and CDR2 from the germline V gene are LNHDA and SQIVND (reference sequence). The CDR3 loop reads CASSNFLYNEQFF. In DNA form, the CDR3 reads TGTGCCAGTAGTAATTTCCTGTACAATGAGCAGTTCTTC.

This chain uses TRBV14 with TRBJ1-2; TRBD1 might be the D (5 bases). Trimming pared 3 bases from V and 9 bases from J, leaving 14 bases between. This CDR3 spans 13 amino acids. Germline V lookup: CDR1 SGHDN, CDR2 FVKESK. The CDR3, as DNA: TGTGCCAGCAGCCAGGAGGGACTTCTGAGCTACACCTTC. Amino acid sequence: CASSQEGLLSYTF.

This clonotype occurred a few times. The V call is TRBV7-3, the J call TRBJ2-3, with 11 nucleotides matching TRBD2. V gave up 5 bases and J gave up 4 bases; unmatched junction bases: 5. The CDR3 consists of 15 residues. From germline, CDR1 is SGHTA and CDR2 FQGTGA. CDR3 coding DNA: TGTGCCAGCAGCACGGGACTAGCGGTCGCAGATACGCAGTATTTT. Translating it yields CASSTGLAVADTQYF.

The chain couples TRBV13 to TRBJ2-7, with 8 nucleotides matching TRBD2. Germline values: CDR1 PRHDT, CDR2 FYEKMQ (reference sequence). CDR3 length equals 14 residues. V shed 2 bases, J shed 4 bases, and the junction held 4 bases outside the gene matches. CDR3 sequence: CASSLQGLEYEQYF. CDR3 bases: TGTGCCAGCAGCTTACAGGGACTAGAATACGAGCAGTACTTC.

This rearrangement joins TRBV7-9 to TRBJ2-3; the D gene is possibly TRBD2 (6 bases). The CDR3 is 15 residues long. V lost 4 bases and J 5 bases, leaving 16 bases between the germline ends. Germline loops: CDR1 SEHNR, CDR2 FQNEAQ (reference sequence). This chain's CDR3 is CASSSLGGAGDTQYF. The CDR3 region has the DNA TGTGCCAGCAGCTCGCTCGGAGGGGCAGGAGATACGCAGTATTTT. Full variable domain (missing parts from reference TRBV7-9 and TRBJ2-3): DTGVSQNPRHKITKRGQNVTFRCDPISEHNRLYWYRQTLGQGPEFLTYFQNEAQLEKSRLLSDRFSAERPKGSFSTLEIQRTEQGDSAMYLCASSSLGGAGDTQYFGPGTRLTVL.

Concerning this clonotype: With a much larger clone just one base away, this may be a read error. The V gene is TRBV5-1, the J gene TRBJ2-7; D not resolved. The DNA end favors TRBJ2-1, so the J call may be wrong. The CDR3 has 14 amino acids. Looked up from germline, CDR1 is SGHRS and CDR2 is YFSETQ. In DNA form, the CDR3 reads TGCGCCAGCAGCTTGGAGAGCCCGAACTACGAGCAGTTCTTC. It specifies CASSLESPNYEQFF.

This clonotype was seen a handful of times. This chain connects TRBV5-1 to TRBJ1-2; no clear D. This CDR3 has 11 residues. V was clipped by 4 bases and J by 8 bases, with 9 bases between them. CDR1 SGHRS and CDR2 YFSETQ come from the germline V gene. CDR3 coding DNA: TGCGCCAGCAGCCCCACGGGAGGCTACACCTTC. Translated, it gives CASSPTGGYTF.

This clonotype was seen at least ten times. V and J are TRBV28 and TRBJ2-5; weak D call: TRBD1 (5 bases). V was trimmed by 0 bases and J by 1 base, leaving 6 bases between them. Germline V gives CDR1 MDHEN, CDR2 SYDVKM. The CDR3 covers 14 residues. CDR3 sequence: CASSLWQGQETQYF. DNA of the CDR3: TGTGCCAGCAGTTTATGGCAGGGCCAAGAGACCCAGTACTTC.

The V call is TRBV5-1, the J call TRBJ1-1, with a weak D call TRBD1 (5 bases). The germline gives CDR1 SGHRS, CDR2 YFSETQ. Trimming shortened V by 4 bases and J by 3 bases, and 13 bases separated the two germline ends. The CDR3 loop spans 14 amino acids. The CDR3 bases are TGCGCCAGCAGCCGGTGGGGGGGGGACACTGAAGCTTTCTTT. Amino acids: CASSRWGGDTEAFF. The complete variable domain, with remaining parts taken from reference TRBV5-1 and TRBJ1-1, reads KAGVTQTPRYLIKTRGQQVTLSCSPISGHRSVSWYQQTPGQGLQFLFEYFSETQRNKGNFPGRFSGRQFSNSRSEMNVSTLELGDSALYLCASSRWGGDTEAFFGQGTRLTVV.

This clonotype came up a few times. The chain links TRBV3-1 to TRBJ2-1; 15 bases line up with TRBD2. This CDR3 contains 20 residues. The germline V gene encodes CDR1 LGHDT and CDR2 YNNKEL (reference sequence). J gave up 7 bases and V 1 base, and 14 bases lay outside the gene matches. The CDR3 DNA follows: TGTGCCAGCAGCCAAGCAACCGGGACTAGCGGGAGGCCCACTGTGAATGAGCAGTTCTTC. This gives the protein CASSQATGTSGRPTVNEQFF.

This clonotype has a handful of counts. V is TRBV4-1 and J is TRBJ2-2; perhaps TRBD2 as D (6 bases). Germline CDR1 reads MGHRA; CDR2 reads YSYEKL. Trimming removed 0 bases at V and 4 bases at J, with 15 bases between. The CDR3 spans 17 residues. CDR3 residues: CASSQDGPGAGTGELFF. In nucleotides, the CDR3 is TGCGCCAGCAGCCAAGATGGGCCGGGAGCGGGCACCGGGGAGCTGTTTTTT.

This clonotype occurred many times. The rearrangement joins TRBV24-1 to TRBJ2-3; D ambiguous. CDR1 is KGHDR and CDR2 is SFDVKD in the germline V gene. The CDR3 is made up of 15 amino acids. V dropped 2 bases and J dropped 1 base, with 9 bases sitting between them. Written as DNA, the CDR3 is TGTGCCACCAGTGATTCGGCATCCGGCACAGATACGCAGTATTTT. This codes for CATSDSASGTDTQYF.